The rows below give T cell receptor beta chains drawn from one sample of a study of blood T cell repertoires in COVID-19. Measured with immunoSEQ multiplex PCR; TCRdb has only the in-frame clones, and not every one. The table shows 55,000 to 85,000 clones, with 70% to 85% occurring only once. Source material: peripheral blood. The origin of the receptors is a woman aged 70-85 years with acute or convalescent COVID-19. CDR3s include the opening cysteine and the closing phenylalanine or tryptophan. The D gene is left open where the match is weak. Clone size is given for some rows only: seen once, a few or many times, or a class if the clone is expanded.

j_gene,d_gene,abundance,v_gene,CDR3nt,CDR3aa
TRBJ2-7,NA,NA,TRBV30,TGTGCCTGGAGTGTACAGGATTACGAGCAGTACTTC,CAWSVQDYEQYF
TRBJ1-1,NA,NA,TRBV28,TGTGCCAGCAGTTTCCAGATGAACACTGAAGCTTTCTTT,CASSFQMNTEAFF
TRBJ2-2,NA,NA,TRBV19,TGTGCCAGTAGTAGCTATCTAAACACCGGGGAGCTGTTTTTT,CASSSYLNTGELFF
TRBJ2-1,TRBD2,NA,TRBV19,TGTGCCAGTAGTCTAACTAGCGGCATCTACAATGAGCAGTTCTTC,CASSLTSGIYNEQFF
TRBJ1-2,NA,NA,TRBV6-5,TGTGCCAGCAGTCTAGGGGGGGGTGGCTACACCTTC,CASSLGGGGYTF
TRBJ2-7,TRBD2,NA,TRBV5-5,TGTGCCAGCACCACTAGCGCCCGGGGGGAGCAGTACTTC,CASTTSARGEQYF
TRBJ2-2,TRBD2,NA,TRBV5-1,TGCGCCAGCAGAATCGGGACTAGCGGGAACTCAGGCGGGGAGCTGTTTTTT,CASRIGTSGNSGGELFF
TRBJ1-6,NA,NA,TRBV4-2,TGTGCCAGCAGCCAAGGAACCCTCACAGGGACTAAGTATAATTCACCCCTCCACTTT,CASSQGTLTGTKYNSPLHF
TRBJ2-3,NA,NA,TRBV9,TGTGCCAGCAGCGTAGGAAATGGAGCAGATACGCAGTATTTT,CASSVGNGADTQYF
TRBJ2-2,TRBD1,NA,TRBV11-3,TGTGCCAGCAGCCCAAGGACAGGGGCGGGCGGGGAGCTGTTTTTT,CASSPRTGAGGELFF
TRBJ2-3,NA,NA,TRBV6-2/TRBV6-3,TGTGCCAGCAGTTATGGGCCGAACACAGATACGCAGTATTTT,CASSYGPNTDTQYF
TRBJ1-1,NA,NA,TRBV14,TGTGCCAGCAGCCCCCAGGCGGGTACTGAAGCTTTCTTT,CASSPQAGTEAFF
TRBJ2-7,NA,NA,TRBV15,TGTGCCACCAGCAGAGATGTCACAGGGACCTACGAGCAGTACTTC,CATSRDVTGTYEQYF
TRBJ1-1,NA,NA,TRBV5-1,TGCGCCAGCAGCTCAGACAGACTGAACACTGAAGCTTTCTTT,CASSSDRLNTEAFF
TRBJ2-7,TRBD2,NA,TRBV3-1/TRBV3-2,TGTGCCAGCAGCCACGCGGGAGGGTCCTACGAGCAGTACTTC,CASSHAGGSYEQYF
TRBJ2-2,NA,NA,TRBV10-3,TGTGCCATCAGTGAGTCGATCGGACAGTATAACACCGGGGAGCTGTTTTTT,CAISESIGQYNTGELFF
TRBJ2-2,TRBD1,NA,TRBV12-3/TRBV12-4,TGTGCCAGCAGCTCACAGGGGACCGGGGAGCTGTTTTTT,CASSSQGTGELFF
TRBJ2-7,NA,NA,TRBV7-2,TGTGCCAGCAGCCAAAGACAGGCGATGACCCTCTACGAGCAGTACTTC,CASSQRQAMTLYEQYF
TRBJ1-4,TRBD1,NA,TRBV6-2/TRBV6-3,TGTGCCAGCAGTCGACTAGGGACAGCCCTTGAAAAACTGTTTTTT,CASSRLGTALEKLFF
TRBJ2-7,TRBD1,NA,TRBV19,TGTGCCAGTAGGGGACAGGGTACGTCCTCCTACGAGCAGTACTTC,CASRGQGTSSYEQYF
TRBJ1-5,NA,NA,TRBV7-2,TGTGCCAGCAGCTTAAATCAGGATCAGCCCCAGCATTTT,CASSLNQDQPQHF
TRBJ1-1,NA,NA,TRBV7-2,TGTGCCAGCAGCTTAGGGCTGGAGAATGGTGAAGCTTTCTTT,CASSLGLENGEAFF
TRBJ1-5,NA,NA,TRBV27,TGTGCCAGCAGAACATTTGATCAGCCCCAGCATTTT,CASRTFDQPQHF
TRBJ2-3,NA,NA,TRBV21-1,TGTGCCAGCAGGCGGGGAACAGGGGGATTTAACACAGATACGCAGTATTTT,CASRRGTGGFNTDTQYF
TRBJ1-6,NA,NA,TRBV11-2,TGTGCCAGCAGACCCAACCAGGGATTGTACAATTCACCCCTCCACTTT,CASRPNQGLYNSPLHF
TRBJ2-1,TRBD2,NA,TRBV6-5,TGTGCCACGAGGGTGGGGGGCGTAGCGGGAGGATTGGTGTTCTTC,CATRVGGVAGGLVFF
TRBJ1-3,NA,NA,TRBV6-5,TGTGCCAGCAGTACCCCCCCGGACACCATATATTTT,CASSTPPDTIYF
TRBJ1-1,NA,NA,TRBV30,TGTGCCTGGAGTTTGGGGGCGCACGGGACTGAAGCTTTCTTT,CAWSLGAHGTEAFF
TRBJ2-5,TRBD1,once,TRBV15,TGTGCCACCAGCAGACGATGGGGACAGCAAGAGACCCAGTACTTC,CATSRRWGQQETQYF
TRBJ1-4,NA,NA,TRBV18,TGTGCCAGCTCCCGACAGGAAGATAATGAAAAACTGTTTTTT,CASSRQEDNEKLFF
TRBJ1-5,TRBD1,NA,TRBV5-4,TGTGCCAGCAGCCTACAGGGACAGGGTACGGGGCCCCAGCATTTT,CASSLQGQGTGPQHF
TRBJ2-6,NA,NA,TRBV6-7,TGTGCCAGCAGTTACTCGAGCAAAGGGGGAGGGGGTGAGTGGGCCAACGTCCTGACTTTC,CASSYSSKGGGGEWANVLTF
TRBJ2-1,TRBD1,NA,TRBV7-2,TGTGCCAGCAGCTTATTATCAGGGGGCAATGAGCAGTTCTTC,CASSLLSGGNEQFF
TRBJ1-2,TRBD1,NA,TRBV27,TGTGCCAGCAGTTCCTCGGGACAGGGATGGGGAGGCTACACCTTC,CASSSSGQGWGGYTF
TRBJ2-7,NA,few,TRBV11-3,TGTGCCAGCAGCTTAGATCATAGTGAGGAGCAGTACTTC,CASSLDHSEEQYF
TRBJ2-7,TRBD1,NA,TRBV18,TGTGCCAGCTCACCCGGGACAGTCGATTCTCAGCAGTACTTC,CASSPGTVDSQQYF
TRBJ2-3,NA,NA,TRBV6-1,TGTGCCAGCAGTGAATTTGGACAGAACGGGCAGTATTTT,CASSEFGQNGQYF
TRBJ2-5,NA,NA,TRBV10-2,TGCGCCAGCATGGTGGGGGGTGGCCAAGAGACCCAGTACTTC,CASMVGGGQETQYF
TRBJ1-1,TRBD1,once,TRBV6-2/TRBV6-3,TGTGCCAGCAGTTTACCGGGACAGGTTGAAGCTTTCTTT,CASSLPGQVEAFF
TRBJ2-2,TRBD2,NA,TRBV12-3/TRBV12-4,TGTGCCAGCAGTTCCGGGACTAGGGAGCTGTTTTTT,CASSSGTRELFF
TRBJ2-5,NA,NA,TRBV20-1,TGCAGTGCTAGTGGGGGACTTTCAGAGACCCAGTACTTC,CSASGGLSETQYF
TRBJ1-6,NA,NA,TRBV7-2,TGTGCCAGCAGCTTAGTACCTAACGGGAATTCACCCCTCCACTTT,CASSLVPNGNSPLHF
TRBJ2-7,TRBD1,NA,TRBV30,TGTGCCTTGGACAGGGTCTACGAGCAGTACTTC,CALDRVYEQYF
TRBJ2-7,NA,NA,TRBV19,TGTGCCAGCAGCCTCCGGGGGTCCCTTGCCTACGAGCAGTACTTC,CASSLRGSLAYEQYF
TRBJ1-5,TRBD1,NA,TRBV19,TGTGCCAGTAACGGACAGGGGGCCTACAATCAGCCCCAGCATTTT,CASNGQGAYNQPQHF